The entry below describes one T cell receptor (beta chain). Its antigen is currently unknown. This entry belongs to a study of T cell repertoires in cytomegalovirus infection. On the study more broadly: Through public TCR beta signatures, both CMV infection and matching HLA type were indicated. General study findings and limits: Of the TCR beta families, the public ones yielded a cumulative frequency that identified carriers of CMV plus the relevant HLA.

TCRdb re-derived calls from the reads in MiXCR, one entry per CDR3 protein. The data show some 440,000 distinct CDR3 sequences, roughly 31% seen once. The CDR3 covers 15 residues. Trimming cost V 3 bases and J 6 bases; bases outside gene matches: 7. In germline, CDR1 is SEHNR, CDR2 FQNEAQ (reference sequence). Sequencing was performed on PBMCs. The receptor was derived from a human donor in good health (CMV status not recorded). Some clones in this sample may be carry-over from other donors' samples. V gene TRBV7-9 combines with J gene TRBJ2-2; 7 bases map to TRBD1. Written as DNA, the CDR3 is TGTGCCAGCAGCTTGATTGGACAGGCCCCCGGGGAGCTGTTTTTT. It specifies CASSLIGQAPGELFF.